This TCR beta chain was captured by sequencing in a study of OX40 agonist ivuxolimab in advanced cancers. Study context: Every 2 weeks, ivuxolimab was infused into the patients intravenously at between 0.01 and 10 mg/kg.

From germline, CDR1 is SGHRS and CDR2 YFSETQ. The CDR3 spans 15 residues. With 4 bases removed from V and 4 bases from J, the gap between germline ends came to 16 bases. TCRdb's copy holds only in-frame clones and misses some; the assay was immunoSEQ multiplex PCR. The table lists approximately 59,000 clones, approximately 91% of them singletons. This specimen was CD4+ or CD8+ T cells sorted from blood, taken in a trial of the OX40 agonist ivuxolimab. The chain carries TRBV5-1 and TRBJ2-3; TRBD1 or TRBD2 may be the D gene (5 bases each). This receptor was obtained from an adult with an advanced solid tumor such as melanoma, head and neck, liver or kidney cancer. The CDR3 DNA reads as TGCGCCAGCAGCGTCGGGACGACGGCGCCAGATACGCAGTATTTT. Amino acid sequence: CASSVGTTAPDTQYF.